These 11 T cell receptor beta chains were sequenced from one sample in a study of cytomegalovirus exposure and HLA in healthy donors. The PCR employed 60 Vbeta primers together with 13 Jbeta primers. The repertoire was sequenced with immunoSEQ multiplex PCR; TCRdb's copy has only in-frame clones and lacks some. The sample includes around 150,000 clones, 80% of them seen just once. Sequencing was carried out using PBMCs. All receptors derive from a man in his late teens or twenties in good health and CMV-seropositive.

The genes are TRBV20-1 and TRBJ1-1; D gene unclear. The CDR3 is 8 residues long. V shed 6 bases and J shed 7 bases, with 3 bases lying between them. The V gene's germline CDR1 is DFQATT and CDR2 SNEGSKA (reference sequence). CDR3 sequence: CSAREAFF. In DNA, the CDR3 is TGCAGTGCCCGTGAAGCTTTCTTT.

J is TRBJ2-2 and V is TRBV30, with unresolved D. The CDR3 covers 15 residues. V lost 3 bases, J lost 2 bases, and 13 bases lay in between. Germline values: CDR1 GTSNPN, CDR2 SVGIG (reference sequence). CDR3 protein: CAWRRSLVNTGELFF. CDR3 in DNA: TGTGCCTGGAGGAGGAGTCTCGTTAACACCGGGGAGCTGTTTTTT.

This clone was seen more than once but under ten times. One junction end does not reproduce the germline sequence, and a read error may be involved. The gene calls are TRBV7-9 and TRBJ2-1; D not certain. The CDR3 is 12 amino acids. The germline V gene encodes CDR1 SEHNR and CDR2 FQNEAQ (reference sequence). The CDR3 nucleotides read TGTTCCAGCAGCTTAGCCCATCCCGAGCAGTTCTTC. Translation gives CSSSLAHPEQFF.

The table lists this clone with a count of one. The chain has TRBV5-4 and TRBJ1-1; no clear D gene. CDR3 length: 16 amino acids. CDR1 and CDR2 (germline): SGHNT, YYREEE (reference sequence). V was cut by 4 bases and J by 4 bases, with 20 bases left in between. This chain's CDR3 is CASSPLDQAGSTEAFF. Written as DNA, the CDR3 is TGTGCCAGCAGCCCACTAGATCAAGCGGGGAGCACTGAAGCTTTCTTT.

CDR3 in DNA: TGCGCCAGCAGCCAATACAGGGAGAACGGCTACACCTTC. Residues: CASSQYRENGYTF. The genes are TRBV4-1 and TRBJ1-2, with D tentatively TRBD1 (6 bases). The germline gives CDR1 MGHRA, CDR2 YSYEKL. V was pared by 2 bases and J by 8 bases, with 12 bases between. This CDR3 is 13 amino acids long.

This clone was counted between two and nine times. The V gene is TRBV7-9, the J gene TRBJ2-2; TRBD1 might be the D (6 bases). V was clipped by 1 base and J by 4 bases, with 10 bases between them. CDR3 length: 15 residues. Germline V lookup: CDR1 SEHNR, CDR2 FQNEAQ (reference sequence). CDR3: CASSLEQGSTGELFF. CDR3 bases: TGTGCCAGCAGCTTAGAACAGGGAAGCACCGGGGAGCTGTTTTTT.

The CDR3, as DNA: TGTGCCAGCAGCTCAAACGGCAGGGGAAGTAACTATGGCTACACCTTC. It specifies CASSSNGRGSNYGYTF. The chain joins TRBV7-8 to TRBJ1-2; D may be TRBD1 (6 bases). Germline V gene sequence: CDR1 SGHVS, CDR2 FQNEAQ. This CDR3 has 16 amino acids. With 4 bases removed from V and 1 base from J, the gap between germline ends came to 16 bases.

As concerns this clone: Germline and junction disagree at one end, which may indicate a read error. The rearrangement joins TRBV29-1 to TRBJ1-4; 7 bases fit TRBD1. The germline gives CDR1 SQVTM, CDR2 ANQGSEA. The CDR3 has 13 residues. This CDR3 reads CSVRQGSGEKLSF. The DNA for the CDR3 is TGCAGCGTCCGACAGGGTTCAGGTGAAAAACTGTCTTTT.

The rearrangement joins TRBV9 to TRBJ1-2, with no clear D. V was pared by 4 bases and J by 0 bases, with 13 bases between. Looked up from germline, CDR1 is SGDLS and CDR2 is YYNGEE. This CDR3 contains 15 residues. The CDR3 sequence is CASSPPGEANYGYTF. The CDR3 coding sequence is TGTGCCAGCAGCCCCCCGGGAGAAGCTAACTATGGCTACACCTTC.

The chain combines TRBV7-8 with TRBJ2-5; D possibly corresponds to TRBD2 (5 bases). CDR3 length: 17 amino acids. V lost 8 bases, J lost 5 bases, and 27 bases lay in between. CDR1 is SGHVS, CDR2 FQNEAQ, per germline. Here the CDR3 reads CASSLKGSGASRETQYF. The CDR3 DNA reads as TGTGCCAGCTCCCTAAAGGGCAGCGGAGCATCCAGGGAGACCCAGTACTTC.

The V call is TRBV7-6, the J call TRBJ2-1; D not certain. CDR1 and CDR2 from the germline V gene are SGHVS and FNYEAQ. V lost 1 base, J lost 5 bases, and 6 bases lay in between. This CDR3 spans 13 amino acids. CDR3 region: CASSLVENNEQFF. The CDR3 DNA sequence: TGTGCCAGCAGCTTAGTGGAGAACAATGAGCAGTTCTTC. The whole variable domain, filled in from reference TRBV7-6 and TRBJ2-1, reads GAGVSQSPRYKVTKRGQDVALRCDPISGHVSLYWYRQALGQGPEFLTYFNYEAQQDKSGLPNDRFSAERPEGSISTLTIQRTEQRDSAMYRCASSLVENNEQFFGPGTRLTVL.